These 14 T cell receptor beta chains originate from one sample sequenced in a study of beta chain features in type 1 diabetes. TCRB transcripts that were expressed got sequenced, as all of the isolated RNA had been reverse transcribed. Sequencing was performed with immunoSEQ multiplex PCR; in TCRdb, only in-frame clones are kept and a portion is missing. The table shows roughly 610,000 clones, with around a sixth occurring only once. Sequenced sample: naive CD4+ T cells from blood. Every receptor here comes from a young man in good health.

The chain combines TRBV5-4 with TRBJ1-1; D gene uncertain. CDR3 size: 12 residues. In germline, CDR1 is SGHNT, CDR2 YYREEE (reference sequence). V was clipped by 3 bases and J by 5 bases, with 8 bases between them. This chain's CDR3 is CASSSVRTEAFF. The CDR3 DNA is TGTGCCAGCAGCTCGGTAAGGACTGAAGCTTTCTTT.

This CDR3 is CASRVGGITEAFF. The CDR3 region has the DNA TGTGCCAGTCGTGTCGGGGGCATAACTGAAGCTTTCTTT. The chain carries TRBV6-1 and TRBJ1-1; possibly TRBD1 for D (6 bases). V was shortened by 9 bases and J by 5 bases, with 16 bases between the two germline ends. The CDR3 is 13 residues long. Germline loops: CDR1 MNHNS, CDR2 SASEGT.

The V call is TRBV27, the J call TRBJ1-2; the D gene is possibly TRBD1 (6 bases). The CDR3 contains 22 residues. Germline V gene lookup returns CDR1 MNHEY and CDR2 SMNVEV (reference sequence). Trimming shortened V by 3 bases and J by 5 bases, and 37 bases separated the two germline ends. The CDR3 region is CASSLVIRWTDSLIHPNYGYTF. The CDR3 DNA follows: TGTGCCAGCAGTTTGGTCATTCGTTGGACAGATTCTCTAATCCACCCAAATTATGGCTACACCTTC.

The chain joins TRBV9 to TRBJ1-5; 7 nucleotides align to TRBD1. The trim removed 3 bases at V and 7 bases at J, leaving 10 bases unmatched. CDR3 length: 15 residues. The V gene's germline CDR1 is SGDLS and CDR2 YYNGEE. In DNA form, the CDR3 reads TGTGCCAGCAGCGCCGACCCGACAGGGATACAGCCCCAGCATTTT. Protein sequence: CASSADPTGIQPQHF.

The chain joins TRBV4-2 to TRBJ2-5, with D maybe TRBD1 (6 bases). The CDR3 has 16 residues. Germline-derived CDR1 and CDR2 are LGHNA and YNFKEQ. Trimming shortened V by 1 base and J by 1 base, and 13 bases separated the two germline ends. The CDR3 region is CASSQVETGRQETQYF. The CDR3 DNA sequence: TGTGCCAGCAGCCAAGTTGAGACAGGCCGCCAAGAGACCCAGTACTTC.

This clone was detected a few times. V is TRBV10-3 and J is TRBJ2-3; D unresolved. This CDR3 is 15 amino acids long. Germline V gene data show CDR1 as ENHRY and CDR2 as SYGVKD. Between the trimmed V and J ends, which lost 6 bases and 1 base, there was a span of 14 bases. The CDR3 is CAIRSWALGTDTQYF. The CDR3, as DNA: TGTGCCATCAGGTCCTGGGCTCTGGGCACAGATACGCAGTATTTT.

This clone was found a few times. This rearrangement joins TRBV5-1 to TRBJ2-7, with 7 bases identical to TRBD1. V was pared by 4 bases and J by 2 bases, with 9 bases of the junction left unmatched. Looked up from germline, CDR1 is SGHRS and CDR2 is YFSETQ. This CDR3 is 15 amino acids long. Written as DNA, the CDR3 is TGCGCCAGCAGCGTGGACAGGCCCGGCGCCTACGAGCAGTACTTC. This translates into CASSVDRPGAYEQYF.

The rearrangement joins TRBV7-9 to TRBJ2-1, with 9 bases fitting TRBD2. Germline loops: CDR1 SEHNR, CDR2 FQNEAQ (reference sequence). V dropped 0 bases and J dropped 3; count of bases not matched to a gene: 3. CDR3 length: 16 residues. As DNA, the CDR3 is TGTGCCAGCAGCTTAGCGGGGACTAGCTTCTACAATGAGCAGTTCTTC. It encodes CASSLAGTSFYNEQFF.

This clone was detected a few times. The V and J genes are TRBV21-1 and TRBJ2-6. TRBV21-1 is noted as a pseudogene. This CDR3 spans 18 amino acids. The CDR3 spells CASSKRTQAPSGANVLTF. The CDR3 DNA follows: TGTGCCAGCAGCAAACGGACCCAAGCCCCCTCTGGGGCCAACGTCCTGACTTTC.

V and J are TRBV18 and TRBJ1-5; D ambiguous. There are 13 residues in the CDR3. Germline values: CDR1 KGHSH, CDR2 LQKENI. Trimming cost V 6 bases and J 2 bases, with 8 bases left between them. Written as DNA, the CDR3 is TGTGCCAGCTCCGCGGAGGGCAATCAGCCCCAGCATTTT. Its protein product is CASSAEGNQPQHF.

This clone was counted only a few times. The J gene is TRBJ2-7, the V gene TRBV27, with 8 positions matching TRBD1. Germline V gene sequence: CDR1 MNHEY, CDR2 SMNVEV (reference sequence). The CDR3 length is 14 residues. V gave up 6 bases and J gave up 4 bases; unmatched junction bases: 8. CDR3 amino acids: CASSRGQVIYEQYF. The CDR3 DNA is TGTGCCAGCAGCCGGGGACAGGTAATATACGAGCAGTACTTC.

This clone showed up just a few times. The V and J genes are TRBV9 and TRBJ1-5; 7 bases map to TRBD1. Germline values: CDR1 SGDLS, CDR2 YYNGEE. V lost 3 bases to trimming and J lost 10 bases; unmatched junction nucleotides: 7. The CDR3 runs to 13 residues. CDR3 region: CASSALGDSPQHF. The CDR3 coding sequence is TGTGCCAGCAGCGCCCTGGGGGACAGTCCCCAGCATTTT. Together with reference TRBV9 and TRBJ1-5, the CDR3 gives the full variable domain: DSGVTQTPKHLITATGQRVTLRCSPRSGDLSVYWYQQSLDQGLQFLIQYYNGEERAKGNILERFSAQQFPDLHSELNLSSLELGDSALYFCASSALGDSPQHFGDGTRLSIL.

This clone was found once. V gene TRBV11-3 combines with J gene TRBJ2-7; 8 bases line up with TRBD1. The V gene's germline CDR1 is SGHNT and CDR2 YENEEA. The CDR3 has 15 amino acids. Trimming cost V 1 base and J 1 base; bases outside gene matches: 3. The CDR3 reads CASSLAGTGSYEQYF. The DNA for the CDR3 is TGTGCCAGCAGCTTAGCAGGGACAGGATCCTACGAGCAGTACTTC.

This CDR3 is CASSLDRWDRGKYEQYF. CDR3 coding DNA: TGTGCCAGCAGCCTAGATAGGTGGGACAGGGGGAAGTACGAGCAGTACTTC. The J gene is TRBJ2-7, the V gene TRBV7-2; TRBD1 matches at 11 bases. The V gene end was trimmed by 5 bases and the J gene end by 4 bases; junction bases not matched to a gene: 13. This CDR3 has 17 amino acids. Germline CDR1 reads SGHTA; CDR2 reads FQGNSA.